This T cell receptor beta chain was captured in a study of Ad26.COV2.S vaccination and SARS-CoV-2 variants (dated by TCRdb to 2020 to 2022). Concerning the study at large: Donors in the vaccine arm were drawn from COV1001, a multicentre, randomized, double-blind, placebo-controlled phase I-IIa trial testing Ad26.COV2.S in healthy adults. Dosing of Ad26.COV2.S was intramuscular, at either 5x10^10 or 1x10^11 viral particles, delivered as one shot or as two shots spaced 56 days apart. TCRbeta repertoire sequencing served as the tool for gauging how specific and how broad the SARS-CoV-2-reactive T cell receptors were following Ad26.COV2.S vaccination. The TCR-sequenced set comprised approximately 32 samples: approximately 20 Ad26.COV2.S vaccine recipients, 5 placebo recipients and 8 SARS-CoV-2 convalescent individuals. Participants in the trial were split at random into five groups of five each, receiving low-dose or high-dose Ad26.COV2.S once or twice, or else placebo on both occasions. Blinding of investigators to trial group allocation was maintained during experiments and outcome assessment. The investigation overall reported the following: Comparing responses between vaccine doses or regimens was not something the study was powered to do. Vaccine and placebo recipients had comparable non-spike TCR breadth, which fits with the vaccine containing only spike. Ad26.COV2.S recipients had higher spike-specific TCR breadth than placebo recipients (P = 0.0014). The authors noted that total T cell responses may have been underestimated by the TCR breadth and depth analyses. After vaccination, substantial breadth of spike-specific CD8+ and CD4+ T cell responses was reported.

The immunoSEQ Assay was used to sequence TCRbeta CDR3 regions. After extraction, genomic DNA underwent amplification by bias-controlled multiplex PCR, followed by high-throughput sequencing. On the study's bioinformatics: To quantify the absolute abundance of each unique TCRbeta CDR3 region, sequences were collapsed and filtered. Usable DNA was measured by amplifying reference genes present in all nucleated cells, and TCRbeta template counts were normalized to that usable DNA to estimate T cell fraction. Repertoire TCRs were annotated as SARS-CoV-2-specific by exact matching of V gene, CDR3 amino acid sequence and J gene to a known reactive TCR set. MIRA supplied the reference SARS-CoV-2 TCR set, which was filtered for enrichment in COVID-19-positive ImmuneCODE repertoires so that public or cross-reactive TCRs were removed. Based on the MIRA antigens, annotated TCRs were further analysed at the level of specific ORF or position within ORF. Depth was the summed frequency of annotated unique rearrangements, while breadth was defined as annotated unique rearrangements over total unique productive rearrangements. Two-sided Wilcoxon rank-sum tests were applied when comparing TCR breadth between groups. The table was pulled from immuneACCESS by TCRdb, which kept in-frame rearrangements only. Such tables lose some clones; where checked, under half of the loss comes from unresolved V genes, and the rest has no known cause. V, J and clone size derive from that table, while D and trimming were established from the DNA sequence. This sample is represented by fewer than 400,000 clones; around four fifths of them were singletons. The biggest ten clones account for around 2.2% of the sample.

The sample's treatment or condition label, in plain terms: about 20 received Ad26.COV2.S at low or high dose, single or two shots; 5 received placebo; per-sample allocation not given. Repertoires of vaccine and placebo recipients were sequenced from samples taken on day 63 after the first injection. Cohort 1b enrolled fewer than 30 adults aged 18-55 years at a single site in Boston, USA, between 29 July and 7 August 2020. Ad26.COV2.S consisted of a replication-incompetent adenovirus type 26 vector by which a prefusion-stabilized SARS-CoV-2 spike protein from the original Wuhan strain was expressed. Per the germline V gene, SGHTA is the CDR1 and FQGTGA is the CDR2. From its cysteine to its phenylalanine, the CDR3 spans 18 amino acids. Just CDR3 DNA is preserved here, 54 bases in frame from base 1. V has 0 bases trimmed and J has 2 bases trimmed; junction bases matching no gene number 6. Turning to this clone: The antigen this receptor binds is unknown. Per-base quality was not reported, and no clone a single base away is much larger than it.

The rearranged chain carries TRBV7-3 and TRBJ2-2, with TRBD2 matching 10 junction bases. The source is a person aged 18-60 years who received the Ad26.COV2.S COVID-19 vaccine or a placebo. The source material was peripheral blood, sampled in a trial of Ad26.COV2.S vaccine versus placebo. DNA sequence: TGTGCCAGCAGCTTAACAATCACTAGCGGGGTCAACACCGGGGAGCTGTTTTTT. Translated, this gives CASSLTITSGVNTGELFF.